This is a list of T cell receptor beta chains from one sample in a study of blood T cell repertoires in COVID-19. Generated by immunoSEQ multiplex PCR, the TCRdb table keeps only in-frame clones and is missing some. The sample has 200,000 to 250,000 clones; nearly 90% are singletons. The sample was PBMCs or T cells enriched from blood (not recorded which). The receptors here all came from a man younger than 40 who had been exposed to COVID-19. CDR3s include the opening cysteine and the closing phenylalanine or tryptophan. Each record gives: D gene, CDR3 length, clone size, V gene, J gene, CDR3 protein, CDR3 DNA. D genes are given only for firm matches. Some rows have no size entry. The others give once, few or many, or a class for an expanded clone.

-,14,-,TRBV4-3,TRBJ2-3,CASSQDRYTDTQYF,TGCGCCAGCAGCCAAGATCGTTACACAGATACGCAGTATTTT
-,16,-,TRBV9,TRBJ2-1,CASSVGGATSYNEQFF,TGTGCCAGCAGCGTAGGCGGGGCGACCTCCTACAATGAGCAGTTCTTC
-,14,-,TRBV6-1,TRBJ2-7,CASSDPGYQHEQYF,TGTGCCAGCAGTGACCCAGGTTACCAACACGAGCAGTACTTC
TRBD1,13,-,TRBV11-2,TRBJ2-7,CASSLGAGGEQYF,TGTGCCAGCAGCTTAGGGGCAGGGGGCGAGCAGTACTTC
-,17,once,TRBV6-2/TRBV6-3,TRBJ1-5,CASSEKGGHPGNQPQHF,TGTGCCAGCAGCGAAAAGGGGGGGCATCCGGGCAATCAGCCCCAGCATTTT
-,15,few,TRBV5-4,TRBJ1-2,CASCLIGGPNYGYTF,TGTGCCAGCTGCTTGATTGGCGGCCCGAACTATGGCTACACCTTC
TRBD2,16,once,TRBV27,TRBJ2-5,CASSIGGTGDGETQYF,TGTGCCAGCAGCATCGGGGGGACTGGAGACGGAGAGACCCAGTACTTC
TRBD2,13,-,TRBV9,TRBJ2-1,CASSFRTSNEQFF,TGTGCCAGCAGCTTCCGGACTAGTAATGAGCAGTTCTTC
-,15,-,TRBV19,TRBJ1-2,CASSIRGQYFPGYTF,TGTGCCAGTAGTATACGTGGGCAGTACTTCCCTGGCTACACCTTC
-,15,once,TRBV9,TRBJ1-3,CASSVLGSAGNTIYF,TGTGCCAGCAGCGTACTAGGCTCCGCTGGAAACACCATATATTTT
-,14,-,TRBV28,TRBJ1-2,CAINLRALPGGYTF,TGTGCCATCAACCTCAGGGCCCTACCAGGGGGCTACACCTTC
-,13,-,TRBV5-4,TRBJ2-7,CASSPTWTDEQYF,TGTGCCAGCAGCCCGACCTGGACAGACGAGCAGTACTTC
TRBD2,15,-,TRBV30,TRBJ2-5,CAWTPTGLAEETQYF,TGTGCCTGGACCCCTACGGGACTAGCAGAAGAGACCCAGTACTTC
TRBD2,17,-,TRBV5-1,TRBJ2-3,CASSLSGGAGGQDTQYF,TGCGCCAGCAGCCTGAGCGGGGGAGCGGGGGGGCAAGATACGCAGTATTTT